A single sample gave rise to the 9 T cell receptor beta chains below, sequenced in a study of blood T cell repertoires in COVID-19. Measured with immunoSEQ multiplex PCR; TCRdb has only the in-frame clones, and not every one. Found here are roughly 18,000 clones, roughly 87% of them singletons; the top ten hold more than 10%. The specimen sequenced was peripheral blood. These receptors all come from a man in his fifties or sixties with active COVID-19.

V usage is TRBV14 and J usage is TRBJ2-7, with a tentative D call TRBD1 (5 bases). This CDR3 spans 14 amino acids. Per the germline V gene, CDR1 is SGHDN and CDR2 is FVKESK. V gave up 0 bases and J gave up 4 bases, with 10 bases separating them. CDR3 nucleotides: TGTGCCAGCAGCCAAGATTGGGGCAGGTACGAGCAGTACTTC. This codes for CASSQDWGRYEQYF.

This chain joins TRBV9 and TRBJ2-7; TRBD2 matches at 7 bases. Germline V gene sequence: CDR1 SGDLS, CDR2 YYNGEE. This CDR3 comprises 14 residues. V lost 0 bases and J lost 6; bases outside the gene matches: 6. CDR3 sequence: CASSVGGGGAEQYF. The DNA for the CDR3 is TGTGCCAGCAGCGTAGGAGGCGGGGGTGCCGAGCAGTACTTC.

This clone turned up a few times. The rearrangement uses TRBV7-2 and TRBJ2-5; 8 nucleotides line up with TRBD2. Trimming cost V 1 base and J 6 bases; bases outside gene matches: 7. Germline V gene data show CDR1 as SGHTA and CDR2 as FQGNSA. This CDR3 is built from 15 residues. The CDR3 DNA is TGTGCCAGCAGCTTAGACGCAGGCGGGGGGAAGACCCAGTACTTC. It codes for CASSLDAGGGKTQYF.

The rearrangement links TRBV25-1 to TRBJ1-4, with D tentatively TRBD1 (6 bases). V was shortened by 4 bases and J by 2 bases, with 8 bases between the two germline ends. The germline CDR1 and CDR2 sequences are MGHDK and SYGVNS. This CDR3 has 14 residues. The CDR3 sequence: CASSGTGTNEKLFF. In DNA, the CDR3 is TGTGCCAGCAGTGGTACAGGGACTAATGAAAAACTGTTTTTT.

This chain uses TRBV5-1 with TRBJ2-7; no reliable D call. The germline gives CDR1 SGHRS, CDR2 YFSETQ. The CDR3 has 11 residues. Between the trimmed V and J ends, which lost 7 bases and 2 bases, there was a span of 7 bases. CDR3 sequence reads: CASRLTYEQYF. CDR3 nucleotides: TGCGCCAGCCGTCTAACCTACGAGCAGTACTTC.

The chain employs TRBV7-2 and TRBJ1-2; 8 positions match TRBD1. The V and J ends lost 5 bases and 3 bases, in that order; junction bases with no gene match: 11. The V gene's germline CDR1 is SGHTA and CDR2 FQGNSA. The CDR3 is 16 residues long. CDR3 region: CASSIGTGVGYYGYTF. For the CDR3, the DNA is TGTGCCAGCAGCATCGGGACAGGAGTCGGGTACTATGGCTACACCTTC.

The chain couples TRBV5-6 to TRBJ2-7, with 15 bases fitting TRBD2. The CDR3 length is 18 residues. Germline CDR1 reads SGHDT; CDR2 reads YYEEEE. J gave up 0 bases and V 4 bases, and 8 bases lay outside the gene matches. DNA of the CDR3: TGTGCCAGCAGCCCGACCGGGACTAGCGGGGGGTCCTCCTACGAGCAGTACTTC. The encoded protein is CASSPTGTSGGSSYEQYF.

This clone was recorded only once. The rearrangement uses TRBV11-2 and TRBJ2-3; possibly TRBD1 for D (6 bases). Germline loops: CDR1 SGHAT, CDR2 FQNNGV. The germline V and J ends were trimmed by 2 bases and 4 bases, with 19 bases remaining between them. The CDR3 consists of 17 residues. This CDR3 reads CASSLTGLGFRADTQYF. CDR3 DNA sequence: TGTGCCAGCAGCTTAACAGGGTTGGGATTCCGGGCAGATACGCAGTATTTT.

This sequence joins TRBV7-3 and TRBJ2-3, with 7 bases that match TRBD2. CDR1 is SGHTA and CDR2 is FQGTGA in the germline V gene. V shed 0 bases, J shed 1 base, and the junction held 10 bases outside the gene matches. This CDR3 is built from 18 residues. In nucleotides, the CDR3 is TGTGCCAGCAGCTTAACTGTTAGGGTCGGACTAGGCACAGATACGCAGTATTTT. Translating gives CASSLTVRVGLGTDTQYF.